This T cell receptor beta chain came from a study of response to subunit inactivated influenza vaccine. General study results and limits: The authors suggested that few new T cells are recruited per seasonal influenza vaccination.

The germline CDR1 and CDR2 sequences are MDHEN and SYDVKM. Trimming took off 6 bases at V and 1 base at J, with 27 bases between the two ends. There are 19 residues in the CDR3. On this clonotype: Its antigen is not known.

TCRdb independently ran MiXCR on the RT-PCR reads; one entry per CDR3 protein. The sample holds more than 600,000 distinct CDR3 sequences; approximately 17% are singletons and the top ten take 11%. The sequences come from PBMCs from blood, collected more than 4 days after vaccination. J is TRBJ2-5 and V is TRBV28; D might be TRBD2 (7 bases). The source is a middle-aged man who received an inactivated influenza vaccine. The CDR3 spells CASSRERRTGGGLQETQYF. For the CDR3, the DNA is TGTGCCAGCAGCCGAGAGCGAAGGACTGGCGGGGGCCTCCAAGAGACCCAGTACTTC.